Shown below are 24 T cell receptor beta chains from a single sample sequenced in a study of radiotherapy plus CTLA-4 blockade in lung cancer. Only in-frame clones appear in the TCRdb table, and some are missing; sequencing was by immunoSEQ multiplex PCR. The profile covers 11,000 to 15,000 clones, with about 87% appearing a single time and around 14% taken by the ten largest. This specimen was peripheral blood, taken from a patient treated with radiotherapy plus ipilimumab. These receptors all come from a human donor with non-small cell lung cancer that progressed on radiotherapy plus ipilimumab. Some clones in this sample may be carry-over from other donors' samples.

By share, this clone counts as medium-sized. The chain couples TRBV11-2 to TRBJ1-2, with TRBD1 as a possible D gene (6 bases). CDR1 SGHAT and CDR2 FQNNGV come from the germline V gene. This CDR3 has 14 amino acids. Deletions cut 5 bases from V and 8 bases from J, with 18 bases between. DNA for the CDR3: TGTGCCAGCAGCGGAGGAGGACAGTATTCCGGCTACACCTTC. It codes for CASSGGGQYSGYTF.

This chain uses TRBV7-2 with TRBJ1-5, with D possibly matching TRBD1 (6 bases). V was pared by 0 bases and J by 7 bases, with 13 bases between. CDR1 is SGHTA and CDR2 is FQGNSA in the germline V gene. The CDR3 spans 15 residues. The CDR3 sequence is CASSLAPGGGQPQHF. The DNA of the CDR3 is TGTGCCAGCAGCTTAGCCCCGGGGGGCGGCCAGCCCCAGCATTTT.

The chain's CDR3 is CASKMGLTQETQYF. The CDR3 DNA reads TGTGCCAGCAAGATGGGACTTACCCAAGAGACCCAGTACTTC. This chain uses TRBV6-5 with TRBJ2-5; possible D gene TRBD2, 6 bases. V lost 7 bases and J 1 base, leaving 13 bases between the germline ends. The CDR3 contains 14 residues. CDR1 and CDR2 from the germline V gene are MNHEY and SVGAGI.

This clone was observed a single time. The rearrangement uses TRBV4-3 and TRBJ2-7, with 8 bases fitting TRBD2. The CDR3 extends over 18 amino acids. Trimming cost V 4 bases and J 4 bases; bases outside gene matches: 18. The germline CDR1 and CDR2 sequences are LGHNA and YSLEER. CDR3 DNA: TGCGCCAGCAGCCGAGGGACCCCGGGACTAGAGGGAGGGTACGAGCAGTACTTC. Amino acid sequence: CASSRGTPGLEGGYEQYF.

The rearrangement uses TRBV7-2 and TRBJ1-2; maybe TRBD1 (6 bases). V dropped 0 bases and J dropped 8 bases, with 13 bases sitting between them. CDR3 length equals 14 residues. Per the germline V gene, CDR1 is SGHTA and CDR2 is FQGNSA. The CDR3 sequence: CASSLAARGQGYTF. The CDR3 DNA is TGTGCCAGCAGCTTAGCGGCCAGGGGCCAAGGCTACACCTTC.

Only one count was recorded for this clone. The chain combines TRBV27 with TRBJ2-7; the D gene is possibly TRBD2 (6 bases). In germline, CDR1 is MNHEY, CDR2 SMNVEV (reference sequence). The CDR3 sequence is 18 residues long. V was pared by 1 base and J by 1 base, with 20 bases between. For the CDR3, the DNA is TGTGCCAGCAGTTTATTTGGGGGGTCGTACAGTTTGTCCTACGAGCAGTACTTC. It encodes CASSLFGGSYSLSYEQYF.

The chain links TRBV6-5 to TRBJ2-7; 12 nucleotides align to TRBD2. Germline loops: CDR1 MNHEY, CDR2 SVGAGI. This CDR3 is built from 14 residues. Trimming at V came to 5 bases and at J to 5 bases, leaving 4 bases not matched to a gene. DNA of the CDR3: TGTGCCAGCAGTCGACTAGCGGGAGCCAACGAGCAGTACTTC. This translates into CASSRLAGANEQYF.

The chain has TRBV29-1 and TRBJ2-5; 7 bases line up with TRBD1. The CDR3 is 15 residues long. V lost 4 bases, J lost 9 bases, and 17 bases stayed unmatched. Germline V gene data show CDR1 as SQVTM and CDR2 as ANQGSEA. For the CDR3, the DNA is TGCAGCGTTGTGCCCCAGACAGGGTCAGCGGCGGCCCAGTACTTC. Amino acid sequence: CSVVPQTGSAAAQYF.

The chain joins TRBV27 to TRBJ2-7; 7 nucleotides align to TRBD2. The CDR3 sequence is 15 residues long. With 2 bases clipped from V and 2 bases from J, the junction kept 6 bases outside the gene matches. Germline CDR1 is MNHEY and CDR2 is SMNVEV (reference sequence). The CDR3 DNA reads TGTGCCAGCAGTTTAGGGGCTAGCGGAACCTACGAGCAGTACTTC. This codes for CASSLGASGTYEQYF.

The chain employs TRBV5-1 and TRBJ1-5; no reliable D call. Germline CDR1 and CDR2: SGHRS and YFSETQ. The V gene lost 4 bases and the J gene lost 2 bases, with 13 bases spanning the gap. The CDR3 runs to 15 residues. For the CDR3, the DNA is TGCGCCAGCAGCCCCAGCTCGGGTGGCAATCAGCCCCAGCATTTT. This sequence encodes CASSPSSGGNQPQHF.

CDR3 amino acids: CASSVLAAGGTDTQYF. The CDR3 DNA sequence: TGTGCCAGCTCAGTATTAGCAGCGGGAGGAACAGATACGCAGTATTTT. The genes are TRBV18 and TRBJ2-3, with 9 nucleotides matching TRBD2. The V segment lost 5 bases and the J segment 3 bases; nucleotides outside the gene matches: 9. The CDR3 totals 16 residues. Germline V CDR1 and CDR2: KGHSH, LQKENI. Using reference TRBV18 and TRBJ2-3 for the parts outside the CDR3, the full variable domain is NAGVMQNPRHLVRRRGQEARLRCSPMKGHSHVYWYRQLPEEGLKFMVYLQKENIIDESGMPKERFSAEFPKEGPSILRIQQVVRGDSAAYFCASSVLAAGGTDTQYFGPGTRLTVL.

This clone came up a few times. V and J are TRBV5-6 and TRBJ2-7; a possible D gene is TRBD1 (5 bases). Per germline, CDR1 SGHDT and CDR2 YYEEEE. The CDR3 runs to 12 residues. Trimming stripped 4 bases from V and 7 bases from J, with 12 bases between. CDR3 DNA: TGTGCCAGCAGCCCCCAAGACAGTGAGCAGTACTTC. Amino acid sequence: CASSPQDSEQYF.

J is TRBJ2-1 and V is TRBV11-2; D is perhaps TRBD2 (5 bases). Per germline, CDR1 SGHAT and CDR2 FQNNGV. This CDR3 comprises 13 residues. Trimming stripped 0 bases from V and 9 bases from J, with 9 bases between. This chain's CDR3 is CASSLDAGSEQFF. Written as DNA, the CDR3 is TGTGCCAGCAGCTTAGATGCGGGTAGTGAGCAGTTCTTC.

A few counts support this clone. The genes are TRBV6-5 and TRBJ2-1; TRBD1 matches 7 bases. Germline-derived CDR1 and CDR2 are MNHEY and SVGAGI. This CDR3 has 15 amino acids. J was trimmed by 4 bases and V by 7 bases; bases with no gene match: 10. CDR3 sequence reads: CASTRDRALYNEQFF. The DNA of the CDR3 is TGTGCCAGCACCCGAGACAGGGCGCTTTACAATGAGCAGTTCTTC.

The CDR3 DNA follows: TGCGCCAGCGGGGACAGAGGCGAGCAGTACTTC. This translates into CASGDRGEQYF. The chain links TRBV5-1 to TRBJ2-7; 7 bases fit TRBD1. This CDR3 contains 11 residues. Germline V gene lookup returns CDR1 SGHRS and CDR2 YFSETQ. Trimming took 7 bases from V and 6 from J; bases not matched to a gene: 4.

The chain uses TRBV6-1 and TRBJ2-7; D is perhaps TRBD2 (5 bases). The CDR3 is 16 residues long. CDR1 MNHNS and CDR2 SASEGT come from the germline V gene. Trimming left V 2 bases short and J 3 bases short, with 17 bases between. This chain's CDR3 is CASSEKSGIEGYEQYF. CDR3 in DNA: TGTGCCAGCAGTGAAAAGTCGGGGATCGAGGGCTACGAGCAGTACTTC.

A single count supports this clone. The CDR3 sequence is CSVARASGYEQYF. The CDR3 DNA reads as TGCAGCGTTGCGAGGGCCAGCGGGTACGAGCAGTACTTC. The genes are TRBV29-1 and TRBJ2-7; D perhaps matches TRBD2 (6 bases). This CDR3 has 13 amino acids. The germline V gene encodes CDR1 SQVTM and CDR2 ANQGSEA. The V end lost 4 bases, the J end lost 4 bases, and 14 bases lay between the germline ends.

This sequence joins TRBV5-1 and TRBJ1-3; D is unresolved. The V gene lost 4 bases and the J gene lost 4 bases, with 6 bases spanning the gap. The CDR3 spans 12 residues. Germline V gives CDR1 SGHRS, CDR2 YFSETQ. This CDR3 reads CASSETGNTIYF. Here the CDR3 DNA reads TGCGCCAGCAGCGAGACAGGAAACACCATATATTTT.

The rearrangement links TRBV6-1 to TRBJ2-7; 9 nucleotides match TRBD2. The CDR3 is 14 amino acids. Germline V gives CDR1 MNHNS, CDR2 SASEGT. With V trimmed by 9 bases and J by 6 bases, 12 bases remained unmatched. CDR3: CASQLGGRAGEQYF. The CDR3 DNA is TGTGCCAGTCAACTGGGCGGGAGGGCCGGCGAGCAGTACTTC.

This chain's CDR3 is CASSRQGFFNSPLHF. For the CDR3, the DNA is TGTGCCAGCAGCCGACAGGGGTTCTTTAATTCACCCCTCCACTTT. The chain employs TRBV6-6 and TRBJ1-6, with 8 bases lining up with TRBD1. With V trimmed by 6 bases and J by 6 bases, 7 bases remained unmatched. This CDR3 spans 15 amino acids. Germline loops: CDR1 MNHNY, CDR2 SVGAGI (reference sequence).

The chain couples TRBV6-1 to TRBJ1-2; D not resolved. Between the trimmed V and J ends, which lost 6 bases and 6 bases, there was a span of 17 bases. The germline V gene encodes CDR1 MNHNS and CDR2 SASEGT. The CDR3 covers 14 residues. Here the CDR3 DNA reads TGTGCCAGCAGCGCCTTCCACCCCGGGGATGGCTACACCTTC. It specifies CASSAFHPGDGYTF.

The CDR3 DNA reads TGTGCCAGCAGCTATACAGGTAGGACTGAAGCTTTCTTT. Translating gives CASSYTGRTEAFF. The rearrangement joins TRBV5-4 to TRBJ1-1; TRBD1 is a possible D gene (5 bases). The CDR3 covers 13 residues. CDR1 SGHNT and CDR2 YYREEE come from the germline V gene (reference sequence). The ends were cut back, 3 bases at V and 5 bases at J, with 11 bases in the middle.

The rearrangement uses TRBV9 and TRBJ1-2, with unresolved D. The CDR3 covers 12 residues. The V gene's germline CDR1 is SGDLS and CDR2 YYNGEE. V gave up 4 bases and J gave up 4 bases, with 8 bases separating them. The CDR3 bases are TGTGCCAGCAGCTCCCGAGGCTATGGCTACACCTTC. It is translated as CASSSRGYGYTF. Drawing the rest from reference TRBV9 and TRBJ1-2, the complete variable domain is DSGVTQTPKHLITATGQRVTLRCSPRSGDLSVYWYQQSLDQGLQFLIQYYNGEERAKGNILERFSAQQFPDLHSELNLSSLELGDSALYFCASSSRGYGYTFGSGTRLTVV.

This rearrangement joins TRBV29-1 to TRBJ1-4, with TRBD1 matching over 8 bases. This CDR3 contains 16 residues. Germline assignment: CDR1 SQVTM and CDR2 ANQGSEA. The trim removed 1 base at V and 8 bases at J, leaving 12 bases unmatched. The CDR3 spells CSVEGATGEAGEKLFF. The CDR3 nucleotides are TGCAGCGTTGAAGGGGCGACAGGGGAGGCCGGGGAAAAACTGTTTTTT.